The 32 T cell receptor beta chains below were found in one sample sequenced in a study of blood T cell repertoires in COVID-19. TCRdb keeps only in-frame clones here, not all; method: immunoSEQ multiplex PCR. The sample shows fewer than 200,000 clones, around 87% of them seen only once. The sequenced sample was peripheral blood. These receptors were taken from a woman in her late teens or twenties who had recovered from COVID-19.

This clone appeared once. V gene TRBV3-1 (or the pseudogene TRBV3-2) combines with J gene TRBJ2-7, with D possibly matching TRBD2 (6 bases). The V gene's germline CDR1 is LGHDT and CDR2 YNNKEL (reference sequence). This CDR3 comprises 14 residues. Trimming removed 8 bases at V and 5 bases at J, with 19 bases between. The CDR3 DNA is TGTGCCAGCGGTTCTTCCCGGGAGTACCACGAGCAGTACTTC. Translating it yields CASGSSREYHEQYF.

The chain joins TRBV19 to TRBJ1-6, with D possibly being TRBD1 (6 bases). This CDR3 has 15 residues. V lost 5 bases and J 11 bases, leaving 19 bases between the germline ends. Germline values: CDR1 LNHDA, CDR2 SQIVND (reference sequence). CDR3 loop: CASSPESRGRTPLHF. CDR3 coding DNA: TGTGCCAGTAGTCCAGAGTCCAGGGGCAGGACACCCCTCCACTTT.

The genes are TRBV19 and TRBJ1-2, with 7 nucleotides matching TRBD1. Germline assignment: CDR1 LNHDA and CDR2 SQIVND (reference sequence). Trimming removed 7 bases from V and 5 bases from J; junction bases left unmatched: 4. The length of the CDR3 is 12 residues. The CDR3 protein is CASTGTAYGYTF. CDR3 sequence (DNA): TGTGCCAGTACCGGGACAGCTTATGGCTACACCTTC.

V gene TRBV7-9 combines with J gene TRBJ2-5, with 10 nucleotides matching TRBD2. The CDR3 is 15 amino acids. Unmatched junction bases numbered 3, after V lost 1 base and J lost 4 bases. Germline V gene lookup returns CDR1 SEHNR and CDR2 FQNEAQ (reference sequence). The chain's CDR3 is CASSLVLAGAETQYF. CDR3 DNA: TGTGCCAGCAGCTTAGTCCTAGCGGGAGCAGAGACCCAGTACTTC. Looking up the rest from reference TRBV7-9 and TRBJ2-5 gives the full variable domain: DTGVSQNPRHKITKRGQNVTFRCDPISEHNRLYWYRQTLGQGPEFLTYFQNEAQLEKSRLLSDRFSAERPKGSFSTLEIQRTEQGDSAMYLCASSLVLAGAETQYFGPGTRLLVL.

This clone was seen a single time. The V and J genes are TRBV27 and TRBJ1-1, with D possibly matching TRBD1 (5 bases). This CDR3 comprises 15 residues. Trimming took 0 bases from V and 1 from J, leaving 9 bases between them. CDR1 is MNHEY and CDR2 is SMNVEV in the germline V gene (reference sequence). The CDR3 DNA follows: TGTGCCAGCAGTTTATCGTTTGGGGCGAACACTGAAGCTTTCTTT. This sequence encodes CASSLSFGANTEAFF.

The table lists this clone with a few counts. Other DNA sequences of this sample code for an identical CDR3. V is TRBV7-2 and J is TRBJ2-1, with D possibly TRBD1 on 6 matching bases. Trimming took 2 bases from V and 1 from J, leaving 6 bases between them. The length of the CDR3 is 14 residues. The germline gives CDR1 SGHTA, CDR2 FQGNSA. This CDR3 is CASSLTGSYNEQFF. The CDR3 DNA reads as TGTGCCAGCAGCTTAACAGGGTCCTACAATGAGCAGTTCTTC.

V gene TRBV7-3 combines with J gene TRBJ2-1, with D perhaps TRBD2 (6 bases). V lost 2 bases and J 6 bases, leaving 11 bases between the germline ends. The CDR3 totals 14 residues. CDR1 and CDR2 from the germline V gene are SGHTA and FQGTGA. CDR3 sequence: CASSLVGGANEQFF. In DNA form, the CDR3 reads TGTGCCAGCAGCTTAGTGGGGGGTGCCAATGAGCAGTTCTTC.

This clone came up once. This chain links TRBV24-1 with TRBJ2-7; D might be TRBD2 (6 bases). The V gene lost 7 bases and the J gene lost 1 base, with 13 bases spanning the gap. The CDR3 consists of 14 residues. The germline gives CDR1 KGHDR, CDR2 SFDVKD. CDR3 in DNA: TGTGCCACCAGGTTCTACGGGAGATCCTACGAGCAGTACTTC. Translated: CATRFYGRSYEQYF.

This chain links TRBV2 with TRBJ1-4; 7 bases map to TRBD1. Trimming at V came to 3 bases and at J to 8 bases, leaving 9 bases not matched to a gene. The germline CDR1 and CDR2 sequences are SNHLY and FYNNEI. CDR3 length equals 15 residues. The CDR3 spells CASSDSRQGYEKLFF. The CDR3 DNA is TGTGCCAGCAGTGATTCGAGACAGGGATACGAAAAACTGTTTTTT.

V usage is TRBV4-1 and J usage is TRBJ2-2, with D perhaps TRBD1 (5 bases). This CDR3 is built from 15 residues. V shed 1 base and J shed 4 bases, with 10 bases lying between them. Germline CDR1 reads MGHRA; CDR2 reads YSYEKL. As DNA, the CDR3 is TGCGCCAGCAGCCAAGGAACAGGTTCCACCGGGGAGCTGTTTTTT. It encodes CASSQGTGSTGELFF.

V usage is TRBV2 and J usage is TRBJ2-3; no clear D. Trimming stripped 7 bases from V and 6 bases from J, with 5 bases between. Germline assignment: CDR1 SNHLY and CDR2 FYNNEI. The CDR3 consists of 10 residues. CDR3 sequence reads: CASNSDTQYF. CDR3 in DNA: TGTGCCAGCAACAGTGATACGCAGTATTTT.

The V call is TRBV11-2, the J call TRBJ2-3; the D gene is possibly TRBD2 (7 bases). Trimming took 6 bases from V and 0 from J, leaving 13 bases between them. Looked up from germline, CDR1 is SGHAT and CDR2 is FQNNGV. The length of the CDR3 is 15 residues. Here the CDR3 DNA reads TGTGCCAGCAGACAAAGCGGGACAAGCACAGATACGCAGTATTTT. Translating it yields CASRQSGTSTDTQYF. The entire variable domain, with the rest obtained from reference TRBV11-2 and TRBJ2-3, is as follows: EAGVAQSPRYKIIEKRQSVAFWCNPISGHATLYWYQQILGQGPKLLIQFQNNGVVDDSQLPKDRFSAERLKGVDSTLKIQPAKLEDSAVYLCASRQSGTSTDTQYFGPGTRLTVL.

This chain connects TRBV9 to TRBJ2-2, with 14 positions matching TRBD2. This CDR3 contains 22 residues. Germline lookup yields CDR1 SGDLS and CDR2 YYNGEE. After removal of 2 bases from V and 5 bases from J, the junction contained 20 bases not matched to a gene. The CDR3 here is CASSVLPGTSGSNVGLTGELFF. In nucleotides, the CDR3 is TGTGCCAGCAGCGTTCTACCTGGGACTAGCGGGAGTAATGTAGGGTTGACCGGGGAGCTGTTTTTT. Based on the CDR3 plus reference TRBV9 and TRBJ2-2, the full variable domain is DSGVTQTPKHLITATGQRVTLRCSPRSGDLSVYWYQQSLDQGLQFLIQYYNGEERAKGNILERFSAQQFPDLHSELNLSSLELGDSALYFCASSVLPGTSGSNVGLTGELFFGEGSRLTVL.

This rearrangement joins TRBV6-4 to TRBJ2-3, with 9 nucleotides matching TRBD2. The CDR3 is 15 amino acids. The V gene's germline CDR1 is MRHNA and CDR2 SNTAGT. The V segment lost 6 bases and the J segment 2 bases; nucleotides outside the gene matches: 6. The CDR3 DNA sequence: TGTGCCAGCAGAGAGACTAGCGGTTCCACAGATACGCAGTATTTT. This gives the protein CASRETSGSTDTQYF.

The CDR3 reads CASSTYPRGNTIYF. Written as DNA, the CDR3 is TGTGCCAGCAGCACCTATCCGAGGGGAAACACCATATATTTT. The chain carries TRBV7-9 and TRBJ1-3; D remains unclear. CDR1 SEHNR and CDR2 FQNEAQ come from the germline V gene (reference sequence). CDR3 length: 14 residues. V lost 5 bases and J lost 4, with 12 bases in between.

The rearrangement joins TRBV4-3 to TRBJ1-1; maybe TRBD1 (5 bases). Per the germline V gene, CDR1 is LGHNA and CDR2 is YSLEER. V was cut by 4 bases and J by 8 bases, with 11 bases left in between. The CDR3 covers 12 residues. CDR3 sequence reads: CASSPWGGEAFF. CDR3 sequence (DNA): TGCGCCAGCAGCCCTTGGGGGGGGGAAGCTTTCTTT.

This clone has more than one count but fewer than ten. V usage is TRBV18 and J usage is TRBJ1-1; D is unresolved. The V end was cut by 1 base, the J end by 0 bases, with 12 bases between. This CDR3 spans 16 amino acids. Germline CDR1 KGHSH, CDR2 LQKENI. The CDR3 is CASSPLFRLLNTEAFF. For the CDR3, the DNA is TGTGCCAGCTCACCACTTTTTCGGTTACTGAACACTGAAGCTTTCTTT.

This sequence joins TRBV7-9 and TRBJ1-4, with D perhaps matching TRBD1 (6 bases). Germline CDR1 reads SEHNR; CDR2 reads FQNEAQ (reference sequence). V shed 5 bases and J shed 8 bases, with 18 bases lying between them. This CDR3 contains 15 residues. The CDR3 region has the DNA TGTGCCAGCAGCCCCGGGGGGGGGCTAGGGGAAAAACTGTTTTTT. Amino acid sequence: CASSPGGGLGEKLFF.

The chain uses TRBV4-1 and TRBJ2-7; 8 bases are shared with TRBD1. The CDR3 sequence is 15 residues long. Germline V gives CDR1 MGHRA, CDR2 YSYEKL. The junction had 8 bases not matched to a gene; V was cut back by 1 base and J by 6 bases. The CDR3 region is CASSQVPGQAVEQYF. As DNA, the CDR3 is TGCGCCAGCAGCCAAGTCCCGGGACAGGCGGTCGAGCAGTACTTC.

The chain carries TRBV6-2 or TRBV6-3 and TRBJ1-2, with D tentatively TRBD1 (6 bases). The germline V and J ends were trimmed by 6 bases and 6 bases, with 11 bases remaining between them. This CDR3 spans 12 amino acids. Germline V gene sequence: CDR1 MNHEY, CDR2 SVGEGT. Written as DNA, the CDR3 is TGTGCCAGCAGCCCCGAGGGGGATGGCTACACCTTC. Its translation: CASSPEGDGYTF.

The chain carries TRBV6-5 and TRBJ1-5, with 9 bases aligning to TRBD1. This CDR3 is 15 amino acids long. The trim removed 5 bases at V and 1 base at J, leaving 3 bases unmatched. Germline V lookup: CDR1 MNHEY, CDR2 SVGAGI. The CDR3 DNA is TGTGCCAGCAGTCTTGACAGGGGGAGCAATCAGCCCCAGCATTTT. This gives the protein CASSLDRGSNQPQHF.

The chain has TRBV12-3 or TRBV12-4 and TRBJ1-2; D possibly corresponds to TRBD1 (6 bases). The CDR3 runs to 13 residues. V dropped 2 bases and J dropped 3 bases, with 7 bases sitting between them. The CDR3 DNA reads TGTGCCAGCAGTTTATCAGGGGACTATGGCTACACCTTC. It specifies CASSLSGDYGYTF.

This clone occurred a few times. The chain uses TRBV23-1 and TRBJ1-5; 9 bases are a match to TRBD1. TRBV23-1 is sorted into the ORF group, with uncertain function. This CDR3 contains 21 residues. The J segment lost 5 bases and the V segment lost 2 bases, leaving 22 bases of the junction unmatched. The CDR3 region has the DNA TGCGCCAGCAGTCAAATGGGGAGGGAGGGGGGACAGGGACTTGTAGATCAGCCCCAGCATTTT. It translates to CASSQMGREGGQGLVDQPQHF.

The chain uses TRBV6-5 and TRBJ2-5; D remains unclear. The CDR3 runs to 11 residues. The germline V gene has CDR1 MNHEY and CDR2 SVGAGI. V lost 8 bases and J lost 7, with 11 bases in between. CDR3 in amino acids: CASGIWRTQYF. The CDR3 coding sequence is TGTGCCAGCGGAATATGGAGGACCCAGTACTTC.

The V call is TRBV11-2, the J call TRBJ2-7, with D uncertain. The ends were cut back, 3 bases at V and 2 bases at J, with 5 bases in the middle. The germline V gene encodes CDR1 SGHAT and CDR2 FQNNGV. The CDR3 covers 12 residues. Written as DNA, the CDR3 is TGTGCCAGCAGCTTGACAACCTACGAGCAGTACGTC. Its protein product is CASSLTTYEQYV.

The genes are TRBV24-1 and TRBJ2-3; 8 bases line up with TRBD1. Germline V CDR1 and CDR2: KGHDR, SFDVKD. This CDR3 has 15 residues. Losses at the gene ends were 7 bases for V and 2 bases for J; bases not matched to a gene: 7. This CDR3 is CATSAGTGITDTQYF. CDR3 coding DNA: TGTGCCACCAGCGCCGGGACAGGTATCACAGATACGCAGTATTTT.

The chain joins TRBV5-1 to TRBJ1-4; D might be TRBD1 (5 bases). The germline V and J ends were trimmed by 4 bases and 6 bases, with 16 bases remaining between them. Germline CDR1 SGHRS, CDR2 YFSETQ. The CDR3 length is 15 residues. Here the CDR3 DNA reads TGCGCCAGCAGCCTACCGGGACTAGATGATGAAAAACTGTTTTTT. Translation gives CASSLPGLDDEKLFF.

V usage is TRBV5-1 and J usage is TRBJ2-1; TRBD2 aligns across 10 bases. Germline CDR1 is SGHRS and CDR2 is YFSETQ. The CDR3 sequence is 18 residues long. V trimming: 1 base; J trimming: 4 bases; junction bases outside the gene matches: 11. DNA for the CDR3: TGCGCCAGCAGCTTGATTTCAGCGGGAGGGCCTAAGTACAATGAGCAGTTCTTC. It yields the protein CASSLISAGGPKYNEQFF. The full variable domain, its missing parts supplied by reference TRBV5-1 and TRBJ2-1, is KAGVTQTPRYLIKTRGQQVTLSCSPISGHRSVSWYQQTPGQGLQFLFEYFSETQRNKGNFPGRFSGRQFSNSRSEMNVSTLELGDSALYLCASSLISAGGPKYNEQFFGPGTRLTVL.

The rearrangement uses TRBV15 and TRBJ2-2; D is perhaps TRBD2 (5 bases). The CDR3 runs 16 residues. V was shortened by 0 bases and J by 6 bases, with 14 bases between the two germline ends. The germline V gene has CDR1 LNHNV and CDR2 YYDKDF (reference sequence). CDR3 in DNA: TGTGCCACCAGCAGAGATCTTGGGAGAGTCGCCGGGGAGCTGTTTTTT. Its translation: CATSRDLGRVAGELFF.

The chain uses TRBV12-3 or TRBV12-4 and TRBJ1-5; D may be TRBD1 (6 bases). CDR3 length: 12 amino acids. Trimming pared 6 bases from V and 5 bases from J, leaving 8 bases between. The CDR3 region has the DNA TGTGCCAGCAGACAGGGTTATCAGCCCCAGCATTTT. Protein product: CASRQGYQPQHF.

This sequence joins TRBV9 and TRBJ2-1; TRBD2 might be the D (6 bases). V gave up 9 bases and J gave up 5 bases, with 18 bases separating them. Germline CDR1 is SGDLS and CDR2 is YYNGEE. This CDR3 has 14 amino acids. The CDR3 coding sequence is TGTGCCACCGCTCCCTCCGGGACTCACAATGAGCAGTTCTTC. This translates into CATAPSGTHNEQFF. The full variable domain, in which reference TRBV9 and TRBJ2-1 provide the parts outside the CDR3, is DSGVTQTPKHLITATGQRVTLRCSPRSGDLSVYWYQQSLDQGLQFLIQYYNGEERAKGNILERFSAQQFPDLHSELNLSSLELGDSALYFCATAPSGTHNEQFFGPGTRLTVL.

As DNA, the CDR3 is TGTGCCATCAGTGAGTCGATTCCGGGACTAACTTCCTACGAGCAGTACTTC. Its translation is CAISESIPGLTSYEQYF. The chain links TRBV10-3 to TRBJ2-7, with 7 bases that match TRBD2. The CDR3 has 17 amino acids. CDR1 and CDR2 (germline): ENHRY, SYGVKD. The J segment lost 1 base and the V segment lost 0 bases, leaving 9 bases of the junction unmatched.